This record concerns one TCR beta chain sequence. Its antigen is unknown. These data belong to a study of T cell responses to AZD1222 COVID-19 vaccine. General study points: Clonal diversity was possibly underestimated; the donors were predominantly white British and more often female. The reported proportion of spike-specific TCRs targeting unmutated variant regions was nearly half. It was only six AZD1222 recipients who were seropositive at baseline. Vaccine-related CD4 TCRs covered spike, predominating at 160-218 and 743-854.

TCRdb's table, derived via immunoSEQ multiplex PCR, lists solely in-frame clones and lacks some. The table records over 70,000 clones, around 90% of them present only once. Per germline, CDR1 MNHEY and CDR2 SVGAGI. There are 15 residues in the CDR3. Trimming at V came to 0 bases and at J to 7 bases, leaving 7 bases not matched to a gene. The J gene is TRBJ2-7, the V gene TRBV6-5; 9 nucleotides match TRBD1. The sample in question was peripheral blood, obtained on day 0 of AZD1222 vaccination. This receptor was identified in an adult in good health. The CDR3 DNA sequence: TGTGCCAGCAGTTACTCGAGGACAGGGGTAGGGGAGCAGTACTTC. This translates into CASSYSRTGVGEQYF.